The 22 T cell receptor beta chains in this list originate from one sample, sequenced in a study of response to subunit inactivated influenza vaccine. TCRdb used MiXCR to reprocess the RT-PCR reads, holding one entry per CDR3 protein. This table holds around 490,000 distinct CDR3 sequences, 7.6% found once. This specimen was PBMCs from blood, taken about 23 months after vaccination. Receptors originate from a man between 45 and 75 years old who received an inactivated influenza vaccine.

This clonotype was seen a few times. The chain couples TRBV12-3 or TRBV12-4 to TRBJ2-3; D not resolved. V dropped 5 bases and J dropped 4 bases, with 13 bases sitting between them. This CDR3 spans 14 amino acids. Here the CDR3 DNA reads TGTGCCAGCAGTCCTCTGCCCCTGGCAGATACGCAGTATTTT. Its translation: CASSPLPLADTQYF.

This clonotype was picked up many times. The V call is TRBV4-3, the J call TRBJ1-2; 8 bases are shared with TRBD1. The CDR3 is made up of 14 amino acids. The germline V gene has CDR1 LGHNA and CDR2 YSLEER. V shed 3 bases and J 7 bases; nucleotides not matched to a gene: 7. CDR3 coding DNA: TGCGCCAGCAGCCAGGAGACAGGGGATCGTGGCTACACCTTC. The encoded protein is CASSQETGDRGYTF.

This clonotype has a handful of counts. The chain carries TRBV7-2 and TRBJ2-7; 7 bases are a match to TRBD2. Germline values: CDR1 SGHTA, CDR2 FQGNSA. The CDR3 length is 14 residues. Trimming took 4 bases from V and 6 from J; bases not matched to a gene: 9. The chain's CDR3 is CASSYWGGSGEQYF. CDR3 sequence (DNA): TGTGCCAGCAGCTATTGGGGCGGGAGCGGCGAGCAGTACTTC.

This clonotype was seen many times. The gene calls are TRBV10-3 and TRBJ2-2; no reliable D call. The CDR3 consists of 12 residues. V was trimmed by 6 bases and J by 6 bases, leaving 8 bases between them. Germline V lookup: CDR1 ENHRY, CDR2 SYGVKD. The CDR3 region is CAISEASGELFF. DNA of the CDR3: TGTGCCATCAGCGAGGCGTCCGGGGAGCTGTTTTTT.

The chain carries TRBV6-1 and TRBJ1-6; D remains ambiguous. Germline V lookup: CDR1 MNHNS, CDR2 SASEGT. V dropped 5 bases and J dropped 4 bases, with 9 bases sitting between them. The length of the CDR3 is 14 residues. CDR3 nucleotide sequence: TGTGCCAGCAGTACCGGGTCTTATAATTCACCCCTCCACTTT. Protein product: CASSTGSYNSPLHF.

This clonotype was detected ten times or more. The rearrangement joins TRBV24-1 to TRBJ2-1, with D maybe TRBD2 (5 bases). V lost 9 bases and J lost 4, with 18 bases in between. CDR3 length equals 15 residues. From germline, CDR1 is KGHDR and CDR2 SFDVKD. CDR3 in amino acids: CATANSEGHYNEQFF. CDR3 nucleotide sequence: TGTGCCACCGCCAACTCAGAGGGTCATTACAATGAGCAGTTCTTC.

This clonotype appeared a few times. The chain recombines TRBV27 with TRBJ2-5; 7 bases align to TRBD1. Germline V lookup: CDR1 MNHEY, CDR2 SMNVEV (reference sequence). The CDR3 covers 13 residues. V trimming: 4 bases; J trimming: 7 bases; junction bases outside the gene matches: 6. This CDR3 is CASSSLDRSTQYF. The CDR3 DNA reads as TGTGCCAGCAGTTCCCTGGACAGGTCGACCCAGTACTTC.

This clonotype came up a few times. The gene calls are TRBV9 and TRBJ2-5, with TRBD1 identical over 8 bases. Germline CDR1 SGDLS, CDR2 YYNGEE. Germline trimming cut 0 bases from V and 4 bases from J; bases unmatched to any gene: 11. The CDR3 runs 17 residues. CDR3 nucleotide sequence: TGTGCCAGCAGCGTAGCTACAACAGGGGGATCTAGAGAGACCCAGTACTTC. Amino acids: CASSVATTGGSRETQYF.

With respect to this clonotype: Its ends do not fully match the called genes, so a read error is possible. V is TRBV9 and J is TRBJ2-3; no clear D. In germline, CDR1 is SGDLS, CDR2 YYNGEE. The CDR3 is made up of 14 amino acids. The CDR3 loop reads CASSVQSSTDTRYF. The CDR3 DNA follows: TGTGCCAGCAGCGTACAATCTTCCACAGATACGCGGTATTTT.

This clonotype was counted at least ten times. The rearrangement joins TRBV12-3 or TRBV12-4 to TRBJ2-7; D assignment may be TRBD1 or TRBD2 (5 bases each). The CDR3 is 13 residues long. V shed 6 bases and J shed 4 bases, with 13 bases lying between them. CDR3 bases: TGTGCCAGCAGCTTGCAGGGACCATACGAGCAGTACTTC. Its protein product is CASSLQGPYEQYF.

This clonotype appeared a few times. J is TRBJ2-1 and V is TRBV5-1; TRBD1 might be the D (11 bases). There are 20 residues in the CDR3. Trimming removed 4 bases at V and 7 bases at J, with 33 bases between. The V gene's germline CDR1 is SGHRS and CDR2 YFSETQ. CDR3 coding DNA: TGCGCCAGCAGCCCGGGACAGGGGGGTATAGCGGGAGGCCCCGGGAATGAGCAGTTCTTC. It yields the protein CASSPGQGGIAGGPGNEQFF.

DNA for the CDR3: TGCGCCAGCAGCTTGGCCGAACTTCCACAAGAGACCCAGTACTTC. Amino acids: CASSLAELPQETQYF. V and J are TRBV5-1 and TRBJ2-5; D remains unclear. CDR1 and CDR2 from the germline V gene are SGHRS and YFSETQ. Trimming pared 0 bases from V and 2 bases from J, leaving 11 bases between. The length of the CDR3 is 15 residues.

The chain recombines TRBV11-2 with TRBJ2-7, with D hard to call. Trimming left V 2 bases short and J 3 bases short, with 11 bases between. Germline assignment: CDR1 SGHAT and CDR2 FQNNGV. The CDR3 loop spans 14 amino acids. The CDR3 region has the DNA TGTGCCAGCAGCTTACAGTCCCTAGACTACGAGCAGTACTTC. It yields the protein CASSLQSLDYEQYF.

There are many counts of this clonotype. This sequence joins TRBV25-1 and TRBJ2-7; unclear D gene. The V gene's germline CDR1 is MGHDK and CDR2 SYGVNS. V was trimmed by 0 bases and J by 3 bases, leaving 6 bases between them. This CDR3 has 13 amino acids. CDR3 nucleotides: TGTGCCAGCAGTGAATATGGCAACTACGAGCAGTACTTC. Translation gives CASSEYGNYEQYF.

The chain recombines TRBV18 with TRBJ1-2; D remains unclear. The CDR3 runs to 12 residues. Germline lookup yields CDR1 KGHSH and CDR2 LQKENI. V was cut by 2 bases and J by 9 bases, with 10 bases left in between. CDR3 loop: CASSPDGRSYTF. CDR3 DNA: TGTGCCAGCTCACCAGACGGTCGGAGCTACACCTTC.

This chain joins TRBV7-2 and TRBJ2-1, with 9 bases matching TRBD1. CDR3 length: 16 amino acids. CDR1 is SGHTA and CDR2 is FQGNSA in the germline V gene. V dropped 4 bases and J dropped 6; count of bases not matched to a gene: 10. CDR3 nucleotides: TGTGCCAGCAGCTGGGGAGGGACAGGGCCATTCAATGAGCAGTTCTTC. It yields the protein CASSWGGTGPFNEQFF.

This clonotype was detected only a few times. The DNA of the CDR3 is TGTGCCAGCAGCTCCCCCGGAGTTTTGAGCACTGAAGCTTTCTTT. It specifies CASSSPGVLSTEAFF. The chain combines TRBV9 with TRBJ1-1; D is unclear. V gave up 4 bases and J gave up 4 bases, with 17 bases separating them. CDR1 and CDR2 (germline): SGDLS, YYNGEE. This CDR3 region has 15 residues.

The chain has TRBV27 and TRBJ2-1; D tentatively fits TRBD1 or TRBD2 (5 bases each). Germline V gives CDR1 MNHEY, CDR2 SMNVEV (reference sequence). CDR3 length: 14 amino acids. The V end lost 2 bases, the J end lost 12 bases, and 17 bases lay between the germline ends. The CDR3 sequence: CASSLVGPQMGQFF. DNA of the CDR3: TGTGCCAGCAGTTTAGTGGGACCGCAAATGGGGCAGTTCTTC.

In this sample, this clonotype turned up a few times. The chain uses TRBV3-1 and TRBJ2-1, with a possible D match to TRBD2 (5 bases). This CDR3 has 15 amino acids. V lost 8 bases, J lost 0 bases, and 14 bases lay in between. CDR1 is LGHDT and CDR2 is YNNKEL in the germline V gene (reference sequence). CDR3 protein: CASGSAGLSYNEQFF. The CDR3 DNA reads as TGTGCCAGCGGGAGTGCGGGCCTCTCCTACAATGAGCAGTTCTTC.

The V and J genes are TRBV12-3 or TRBV12-4 and TRBJ1-5; D ambiguous. CDR3 length equals 15 residues. With 4 bases removed from V and 4 bases from J, the gap between germline ends came to 14 bases. The CDR3 region is CASSSRWTGNQPQHF. CDR3 coding DNA: TGTGCCAGCAGTTCAAGGTGGACGGGGAATCAGCCCCAGCATTTT.

There are many counts of this clonotype. The CDR3 is CASPSAILTDTQYF. The CDR3 DNA sequence: TGTGCCAGCCCCTCGGCCATTCTCACAGATACGCAGTATTTT. The chain links TRBV6-2 or TRBV6-3 to TRBJ2-3; D is uncertain. The CDR3 contains 14 residues. V was pared by 8 bases and J by 2 bases, with 14 bases between. The germline V gene encodes CDR1 MNHEY and CDR2 SVGEGT.

This clonotype was seen ten or more times. The rearrangement links TRBV28 to TRBJ2-7; no firm D call. The CDR3 covers 13 residues. The V and J ends lost 6 bases and 0 bases respectively, with 9 bases between them. The germline V gene has CDR1 MDHEN and CDR2 SYDVKM. Here the CDR3 reads CASRKGNSYEQYF. CDR3 nucleotide sequence: TGTGCCAGCAGGAAAGGCAACTCCTACGAGCAGTACTTC.